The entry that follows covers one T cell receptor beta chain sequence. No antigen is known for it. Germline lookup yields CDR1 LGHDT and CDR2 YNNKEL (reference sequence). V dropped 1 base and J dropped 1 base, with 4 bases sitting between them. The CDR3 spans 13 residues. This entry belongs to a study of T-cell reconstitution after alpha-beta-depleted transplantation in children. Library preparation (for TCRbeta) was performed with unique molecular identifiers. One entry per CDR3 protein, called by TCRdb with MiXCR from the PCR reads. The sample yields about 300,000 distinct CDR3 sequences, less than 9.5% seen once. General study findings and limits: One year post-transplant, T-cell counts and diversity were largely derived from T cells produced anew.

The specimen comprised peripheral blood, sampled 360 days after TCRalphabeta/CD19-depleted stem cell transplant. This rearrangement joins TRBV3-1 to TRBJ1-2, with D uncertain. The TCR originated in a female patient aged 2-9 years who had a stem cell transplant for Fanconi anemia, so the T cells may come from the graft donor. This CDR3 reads CASSQGHNYGYTF. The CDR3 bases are TGTGCCAGCAGCCAAGGACATAACTATGGCTACACCTTC.